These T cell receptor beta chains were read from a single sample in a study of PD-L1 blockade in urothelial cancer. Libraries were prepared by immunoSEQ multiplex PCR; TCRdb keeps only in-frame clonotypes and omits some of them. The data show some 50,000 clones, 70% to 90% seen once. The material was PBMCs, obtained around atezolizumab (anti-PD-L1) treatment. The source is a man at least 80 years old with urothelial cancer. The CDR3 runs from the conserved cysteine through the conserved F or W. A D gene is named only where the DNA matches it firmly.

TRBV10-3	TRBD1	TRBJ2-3	CAISEILGQGSTDTQYF	TGTGCCATCAGTGAGATCCTCGGACAGGGAAGCACAGATACGCAGTATTTT
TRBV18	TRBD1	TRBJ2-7	CASSPSGTGSYEQYF	TGTGCCAGCTCACCTTCCGGGACAGGGAGCTACGAGCAGTACTTC
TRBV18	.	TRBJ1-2	CASSPRRGNDGYTF	TGTGCCAGCTCACCACGCAGGGGTAATGATGGCTACACCTTC
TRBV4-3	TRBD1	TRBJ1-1	CASSQGDRATEAFF	TGCGCCAGCAGCCAAGGGGACAGGGCCACTGAAGCTTTCTTT
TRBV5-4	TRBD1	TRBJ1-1	CASSRDRGNTEAFF	TGTGCCAGCAGCCGAGACAGGGGGAACACTGAAGCTTTCTTT
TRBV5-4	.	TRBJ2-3	CASSLPGSTDTQYF	TGTGCCAGCAGCTTGCCAGGAAGCACAGATACGCAGTATTTT
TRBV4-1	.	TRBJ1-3	CASSQDLTVSGNTIYF	TGCGCCAGCAGCCAAGATCTTACGGTCTCTGGAAACACCATATATTTT
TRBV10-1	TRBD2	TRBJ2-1	CASSGDLAGVAKNYNEQFF	TGCGCCAGCAGTGGGGACCTAGCGGGAGTGGCAAAAAACTACAATGAGCAGTTCTTC
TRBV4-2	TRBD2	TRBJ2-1	CASSQDFGGTAYNEQFF	TGTGCCAGCAGCCAAGATTTCGGGGGGACCGCCTACAATGAGCAGTTCTTC
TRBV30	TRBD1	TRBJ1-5	CAWSGQSNQPQHF	TGTGCCTGGTCGGGACAGAGCAATCAGCCCCAGCATTTT
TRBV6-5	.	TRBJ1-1	CASSYRGGNTEAFF	TGTGCCAGCAGTTACAGGGGCGGGAACACTGAAGCTTTCTTT
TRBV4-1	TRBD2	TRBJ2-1	CASSLSGRTSGDEQFF	TGCGCCAGCAGCCTCTCGGGTCGGACTAGCGGGGATGAGCAGTTCTTC
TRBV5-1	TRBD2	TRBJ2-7	CASKWSGSTYEQYF	TGCGCCAGCAAGTGGAGCGGGAGTACCTACGAGCAGTACTTC
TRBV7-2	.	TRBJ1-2	CASSLSGVGSKGNYGYTF	TGTGCCAGCAGCTTATCCGGGGTCGGATCAAAGGGTAACTATGGCTACACCTTC
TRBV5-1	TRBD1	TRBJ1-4	CASTLNPRGTNEKLFF	TGCGCCAGCACGTTGAATCCCAGGGGGACTAATGAAAAACTGTTTTTT